Included here is one T cell receptor beta chain sequence, with context. The data were obtained in a study of T cell responses to AZD1222 COVID-19 vaccine. This CDR3 is 15 amino acids long. Germline V gives CDR1 LNHDA, CDR2 SQIVND (reference sequence). Trimming shortened V by 5 bases and J by 1 base, and 12 bases separated the two germline ends. The protocol was immunoSEQ multiplex PCR, while the TCRdb copy is restricted to in-frame clones and leaves out a portion. The sample consists of some 180,000 clones, approximately 93% of them appearing once. The sample in question was peripheral blood, obtained 28 days after the second AZD1222 dose. This sequence originates from an adult who received the AZD1222 COVID-19 vaccine. This rearrangement joins TRBV19 to TRBJ1-3, with D hard to call. CDR3 sequence: CASSRGEGSGNTIYF. CDR3 nucleotide sequence: TGTGCCAGTAGTCGGGGTGAGGGATCTGGAAACACCATATATTTT.